These 26 T cell receptor beta chains were all obtained from the same sample, sequenced in a study of monozygotic twins with inflammatory bowel disease. From its re-call of the 5' RACE reads, TCRdb lists each CDR3 protein once, without DNA. This repertoire includes 400,000 to 500,000 distinct CDR3 sequences. Sequencing input: blood. The source is a human donor with ulcerative colitis or Crohn's disease, or a healthy co-twin of an affected twin (not recorded which).

The gene calls are TRBV7-2 and TRBJ1-2; with no DNA, the TCRdb D assignment of TRBD1 cannot be verified. This CDR3 comprises 14 residues. CDR1 and CDR2 (germline): SGHTA, FQGNSA. CDR3 sequence reads: CASSSTGTGGGYTF.

The chain combines TRBV2 with TRBJ1-5; TCRdb names TRBD1, which stays unverified in the absence of DNA. The CDR3 contains 14 residues. Germline CDR1 reads SNHLY; CDR2 reads FYNNEI. Here the CDR3 reads CASSERQASQPQHF.

The J gene is TRBJ2-7, the V gene TRBV7-3; TCRdb designates TRBD2, a call that cannot be tested without DNA. Germline V gene data show CDR1 as SGHTA and CDR2 as FQGTGA. The CDR3 sequence is 16 residues long. The CDR3 here is CASSLLAGATIHEQYF.

The gene calls are TRBV5-1 and TRBJ2-1; with no DNA, the TCRdb D assignment of TRBD2 cannot be verified. This CDR3 contains 16 residues. Germline CDR1 reads SGHRS; CDR2 reads YFSETQ. The CDR3 loop is CASSSFPSGDYNEQFF.

V is TRBV2 and J is TRBJ2-1; the TCRdb D gene call, TRBD2, has no DNA to confirm it. Looked up from germline, CDR1 is SNHLY and CDR2 is FYNNEI. CDR3 length: 16 residues. CDR3 sequence reads: CASSEGPSGSYNEQFF. The whole variable domain, filled in from reference TRBV2 and TRBJ2-1, reads EPEVTQTPSHQVTQMGQEVILRCVPISNHLYFYWYRQILGQKVEFLVSFYNNEISEKSEIFDDQFSVERPDGSNFTLKIRSTKLEDSAMYFCASSEGPSGSYNEQFFGPGTRLTVL.

The V gene is TRBV7-8, the J gene TRBJ1-6. This CDR3 spans 16 amino acids. Germline V gene sequence: CDR1 SGHVS, CDR2 FQNEAQ. CDR3 loop: CASSLSRSSYNSPLHF.

The rearrangement uses TRBV5-1 and TRBJ2-3; lacking DNA, the TRBD2 call made by TCRdb goes unchecked. Looked up from germline, CDR1 is SGHRS and CDR2 is YFSETQ. The CDR3 length is 17 residues. Here the CDR3 reads CASSPISAAGSTDTQYF. The complete variable domain, with remaining parts taken from reference TRBV5-1 and TRBJ2-3, reads KAGVTQTPRYLIKTRGQQVTLSCSPISGHRSVSWYQQTPGQGLQFLFEYFSETQRNKGNFPGRFSGRQFSNSRSEMNVSTLELGDSALYLCASSPISAAGSTDTQYFGPGTRLTVL.

V usage is TRBV9 and J usage is TRBJ2-1; absent DNA, TCRdb's TRBD2 call cannot be checked. Germline V lookup: CDR1 SGDLS, CDR2 YYNGEE. CDR3 length equals 18 residues. Here the CDR3 reads CASSVEGLAGTSYNEQFF.

The rearrangement links TRBV20-1 to TRBJ2-7; TCRdb proposes TRBD2, but this gene call is untestable without DNA. The length of the CDR3 is 16 residues. Per germline, CDR1 DFQATT and CDR2 SNEGSKA (reference sequence). The CDR3: CSASGGTERYSYEQYF.

This CDR3 is CASSPREWTGEQYF. This chain connects TRBV7-9 to TRBJ2-7; the TRBD2 assignment by TCRdb is unverifiable without DNA. CDR1 is SEHNR, CDR2 FQNEAQ, per germline (reference sequence). The CDR3 is 14 residues long.

This chain connects TRBV29-1 to TRBJ1-1. Germline loops: CDR1 SQVTM, CDR2 ANQGSEA. CDR3 length equals 12 residues. Here the CDR3 reads CSIVRENTEAFF. The complete variable domain, with remaining parts taken from reference TRBV29-1 and TRBJ1-1, reads SAVISQKPSRDICQRGTSLTIQCQVDSQVTMMFWYRQQPGQSLTLIATANQGSEATYESGFVIDKFPISRPNLTFSTLTVSNMSPEDSSIYLCSIVRENTEAFFGQGTRLTVV.

The chain is built from TRBV5-1 and TRBJ2-3; the TCRdb D gene call, TRBD2, has no DNA to confirm it. Germline values: CDR1 SGHRS, CDR2 YFSETQ. The CDR3 totals 15 residues. The CDR3 sequence is CASSLIAGMTDTQYF. Variable domain in full (rest from reference TRBV5-1 and TRBJ2-3): KAGVTQTPRYLIKTRGQQVTLSCSPISGHRSVSWYQQTPGQGLQFLFEYFSETQRNKGNFPGRFSGRQFSNSRSEMNVSTLELGDSALYLCASSLIAGMTDTQYFGPGTRLTVL.

V gene TRBV20-1 combines with J gene TRBJ1-1; TCRdb's D gene call, TRBD1, goes unchecked for lack of DNA. CDR3 length: 14 amino acids. Germline loops: CDR1 DFQATT, CDR2 SNEGSKA (reference sequence). The chain's CDR3 is CSAPLTGRNTEAFF.

The rearrangement links TRBV4-1 to TRBJ2-5. CDR1 is MGHRA and CDR2 is YSYEKL in the germline V gene. The length of the CDR3 is 12 residues. CDR3 residues: CASSQDRETQYF.

The chain employs TRBV20-1 and TRBJ2-1; the D call from TCRdb, TRBD2, cannot be confirmed without DNA. The length of the CDR3 is 14 residues. Germline CDR1 reads DFQATT; CDR2 reads SNEGSKA (reference sequence). The CDR3 sequence is CSARWTSGAYTQFF.

The chain recombines TRBV15 with TRBJ1-5; absent DNA, TCRdb's TRBD1 call cannot be checked. Germline CDR1 is LNHNV and CDR2 is YYDKDF (reference sequence). There are 15 residues in the CDR3. The CDR3 sequence is CATSLTRGANQPQHF.

The chain recombines TRBV28 with TRBJ2-7; TCRdb designates TRBD1, a call that cannot be tested without DNA. The CDR3 sequence is 15 residues long. Germline V gene data show CDR1 as MDHEN and CDR2 as SYDVKM. This chain's CDR3 is CASSTGGARNYEQYF.

The rearrangement uses TRBV6-6 and TRBJ2-7; the TCRdb call, TRBD2, lacks DNA for checking. The CDR3 extends over 13 amino acids. The germline V gene has CDR1 MNHNY and CDR2 SVGAGI (reference sequence). This CDR3 reads CASSYREGFEQYF.

The chain combines TRBV20-1 with TRBJ1-1; as DNA is missing, the TRBD1 call by TCRdb cannot be tested. The CDR3 has 11 amino acids. Germline V gene sequence: CDR1 DFQATT, CDR2 SNEGSKA (reference sequence). The CDR3 sequence: CSASVPGEAFF.

The rearrangement uses TRBV25-1 and TRBJ2-7; no DNA is available, so the TRBD1 call from TCRdb remains unchecked. The CDR3 covers 13 residues. The germline V gene encodes CDR1 MGHDK and CDR2 SYGVNS. The CDR3 reads CASSVYRGDEQYF.

V usage is TRBV7-9 and J usage is TRBJ2-7. The V gene's germline CDR1 is SEHNR and CDR2 FQNEAQ (reference sequence). CDR3 length: 12 residues. CDR3 region: CASSPSGLEQYF.

The gene calls are TRBV7-2 and TRBJ2-7. CDR3 length: 15 amino acids. The germline V gene has CDR1 SGHTA and CDR2 FQGNSA. CDR3 protein: CASSLGAHSTYEQYF.

V is TRBV15 and J is TRBJ1-4; TCRdb picks TRBD1, but there is no DNA to check that call. In germline, CDR1 is LNHNV, CDR2 YYDKDF (reference sequence). The CDR3 sequence is 16 residues long. CDR3 protein: CATSREGSRDNEKLFF.

The chain carries TRBV20-1 and TRBJ2-7. The CDR3 loop spans 13 amino acids. Per germline, CDR1 DFQATT and CDR2 SNEGSKA (reference sequence). The CDR3 spells CSASGVQGYEQYF.

This sequence joins TRBV5-6 and TRBJ1-1; the TRBD1 assignment by TCRdb is unverifiable without DNA. The CDR3 is 15 residues long. Germline values: CDR1 SGHDT, CDR2 YYEEEE. CDR3: CASSAGVGMNTEAFF.

The V gene is TRBV3-1, the J gene TRBJ1-2; the D gene TCRdb calls, TRBD1, cannot be checked with no DNA. The CDR3 sequence is 17 residues long. Germline loops: CDR1 LGHDT, CDR2 YNNKEL (reference sequence). The CDR3 sequence: CASSQVVGDRINYGYTF.